This TCR beta chain is drawn from a study of T cell responses to AZD1222 COVID-19 vaccine. Findings and caveats of the study: At baseline, seropositivity was found in only 6 or 7 AZD1222 recipients. Spike-spanning, vaccine-associated CD4 TCRs were dominant at 160-218 and 743-854. Nearly half of unique spike-specific TCRs reportedly avoided B.1.351 and B.1.1.7 mutated regions. Elevations in Spike-specific TCR breadth and depth followed administration of two AZD1222 doses.

Data came from immunoSEQ multiplex PCR; TCRdb stores just in-frame clones and leaves some out. The profile shows about 120,000 clones, 80% to 90% of them singletons. Note on this clone: Its antigen remains unidentified.

The receptor comes from an adult in good health. The sample in question was peripheral blood, obtained on day 0 of AZD1222 vaccination.

CDR3 in amino acids: CASSEFARGWFEQFF. The CDR3 DNA reads TGTGCCAGCAGTGAATTCGCCAGGGGGTGGTTTGAGCAGTTCTTC. The chain has TRBV25-1 and TRBJ2-1, with 7 bases fitting TRBD1. Germline assignment: CDR1 MGHDK and CDR2 SYGVNS. CDR3 length: 15 amino acids. J lost 9 bases, V lost 1 base, and 9 bases had no gene match.